This T cell receptor (beta chain) originates from a study of shared clonotypes between healthy human individuals. CDR1 and CDR2 (germline): SGHRS, YFSETQ. The ends lost 3 bases at V and 5 bases at J; junction bases unmatched: 4. This CDR3 comprises 14 residues. Regarding the study as a whole: Having only a few donors restricted how much genetic and exposure-history diversity was captured.

As defined, naive CD8 cells were CD45RO-negative and positively selected for CCR7, with terminally differentiated effector memory CD45RA+ cells excluded. None of the donors, who were healthy HIV-negative adults, had recently had acute infections or vaccinations. This was a deep-level run. The data were produced by immunoSEQ multiplex PCR, yet TCRdb's version contains in-frame clones alone and is incomplete. The repertoire holds around 2,000,000 clones, with approximately 95% as singletons. Comment on this clone: No antigen is known for it.

This clonotype was sampled from a man younger than 35 in good health. This chain connects TRBV5-1 to TRBJ1-4; 7 nucleotides agree with TRBD1. The sequenced sample was naive CD8+ T cells sorted from blood. This CDR3 reads CASSSGQNNEKLFF. The CDR3 DNA reads as TGCGCCAGCAGCTCGGGACAGAACAATGAAAAACTGTTTTTT.